This TCR beta chain was profiled in a study of PD-L1 blockade in urothelial cancer. The wider study: Patients previously received 0 to 3 chemotherapy regimens. Blood samples contained a median approximately 140,000 T cells.

Trimming removed 1 base from V and 16 bases from J; junction bases left unmatched: 10. The CDR3 runs 13 residues. CDR1 is MGHRA, CDR2 YSYEKL, per germline. Assay used: immunoSEQ multiplex PCR; TCRdb lists only in-frame clones, some missing. The sample records just over 40,000 clones, roughly 81% being singletons. Time point specified: peripheral blood 6 weeks after treatment start. The material sequenced was PBMCs, taken around atezolizumab (anti-PD-L1) treatment. The chain links TRBV4-1 to TRBJ2-1, with 7 bases fitting TRBD2. This clonotype was obtained from a man between 65 and 85 years old with urothelial cancer. The CDR3 loop reads CASSQAPGLVVFF. The CDR3 coding sequence is TGCGCCAGCAGCCAAGCCCCTGGACTAGTAGTTTTCTTC.